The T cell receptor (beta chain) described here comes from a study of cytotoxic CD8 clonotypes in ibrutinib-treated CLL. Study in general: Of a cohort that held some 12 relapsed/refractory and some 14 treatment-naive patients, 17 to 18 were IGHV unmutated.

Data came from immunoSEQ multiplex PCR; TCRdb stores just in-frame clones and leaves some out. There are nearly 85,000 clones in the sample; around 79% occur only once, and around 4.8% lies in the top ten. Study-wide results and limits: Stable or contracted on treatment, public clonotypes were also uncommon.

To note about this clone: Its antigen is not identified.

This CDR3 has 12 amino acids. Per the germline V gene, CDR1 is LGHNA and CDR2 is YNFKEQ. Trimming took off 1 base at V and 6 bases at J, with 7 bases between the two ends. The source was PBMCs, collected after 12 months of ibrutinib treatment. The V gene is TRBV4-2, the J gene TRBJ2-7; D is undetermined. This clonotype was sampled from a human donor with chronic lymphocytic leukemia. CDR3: CASSQGGTEQYF. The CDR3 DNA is TGTGCCAGCAGCCAAGGAGGCACCGAGCAGTACTTC.